Each of the 20 T cell receptor beta chains below was sequenced from the same sample in a study of OX40 agonist ivuxolimab in advanced cancers. Library construction relied on the immunoSEQ multiplex PCR assay. TCRdb carries this immuneACCESS record with in-frame sequences only. Its versions omit some clonotypes, under half of them owing to an unresolved V gene in the studies checked, with the rest unexplained. The sample yields tens of thousands of clones; about 90% were counted once. The top ten hold under 0.95% of the sample. Sequencing was performed on CD4+ or CD8+ T cells sorted from blood, taken in a trial of the OX40 agonist ivuxolimab. All receptors derive from an adult with an advanced solid tumor such as melanoma, head and neck, liver or kidney cancer.

This rearrangement joins TRBV28 to TRBJ2-5; TRBD1 is a possible D gene (6 bases). Germline loops: CDR1 MDHEN, CDR2 SYDVKM. V was clipped by 5 bases and J by 5 bases, with 18 bases between them. There are 15 residues in the CDR3. The CDR3: CASSGTQSNRETQYF. In nucleotides, the CDR3 is TGTGCCAGCAGTGGGACACAAAGCAATAGGGAGACCCAGTACTTC.

This clone was seen more than once but under ten times. The chain carries TRBV11-2 and TRBJ1-1, with D uncertain. The CDR3 length is 14 residues. Deletions cut 0 bases from V and 5 bases from J, with 10 bases between. Germline CDR1 reads SGHAT; CDR2 reads FQNNGV. The CDR3 coding sequence is TGTGCCAGCAGCTTAGAAGACCTGCGGACTGAAGCTTTCTTT. Translated: CASSLEDLRTEAFF. The entire variable domain, with the rest obtained from reference TRBV11-2 and TRBJ1-1, is as follows: EAGVAQSPRYKIIEKRQSVAFWCNPISGHATLYWYQQILGQGPKLLIQFQNNGVVDDSQLPKDRFSAERLKGVDSTLKIQPAKLEDSAVYLCASSLEDLRTEAFFGQGTRLTVV.

Of note for this clone: At one end the junction does not follow the germline gene, possibly because of a read error. This rearrangement joins TRBV7-2 to TRBJ2-2; D possibly corresponds to TRBD2 (6 bases). The CDR3 has 12 residues. Germline CDR1 and CDR2: SGHTA and FQGNSA. The CDR3 spells CASSGPTGELFF. In nucleotides, the CDR3 is TGTGCTAGCAGCGGGCCCACCGGGGAGCTGTTTTTT.

The V gene is TRBV27, the J gene TRBJ2-7, with TRBD2 identical over 10 bases. Trimming took 4 bases from V and 7 from J; bases not matched to a gene: 16. The CDR3 sequence is 17 residues long. Per the germline V gene, CDR1 is MNHEY and CDR2 is SMNVEV (reference sequence). In DNA, the CDR3 is TGTGCCAGCAGTTCCCATCCGCTACCGGGACTAGCGTGGGAGCAGTACTTC. This codes for CASSSHPLPGLAWEQYF.

This chain connects TRBV6-1 to TRBJ1-4, with D perhaps matching TRBD1 (5 bases). The CDR3 sequence is 14 residues long. V was trimmed by 7 bases and J by 6 bases, leaving 15 bases between them. Germline CDR1 MNHNS, CDR2 SASEGT. The CDR3 nucleotides read TGTGCCAGCACCCCCCGCGGGGGGTATGAAAAACTGTTTTTT. It specifies CASTPRGGYEKLFF.

The chain links TRBV1 to TRBJ2-7; TRBD2, the table's D call, lacks a check against the DNA. TRBV1 is termed a pseudogene. The CDR3 loop spans 16 amino acids. The CDR3, as DNA: TGCACCAGCAGCCACCTAGAGGCTAGCGGTACCTACGAGCAGTACTTC. Translation: CTSSHLEASGTYEQYF.

This clone was counted once. The V gene is TRBV7-2, the J gene TRBJ1-5, with no clear D. Trimming left V 0 bases short and J 2 bases short, with 8 bases between. In germline, CDR1 is SGHTA, CDR2 FQGNSA. This CDR3 region has 15 residues. CDR3 sequence (DNA): TGTGCCAGCAGCTTAGCAAGTGGGGGCAATCAGCCCCAGCATTTT. As protein: CASSLASGGNQPQHF.

The chain joins TRBV19 to TRBJ1-3; TRBD1 is a possible D gene (5 bases). Germline lookup yields CDR1 LNHDA and CDR2 SQIVND (reference sequence). The CDR3 has 15 residues. Deletions cut 2 bases from V and 7 bases from J, with 15 bases between. Written as DNA, the CDR3 is TGTGCCAGTAGTATAAGAGGGGCAGTCCTCAACACCATATATTTT. It is translated as CASSIRGAVLNTIYF.

This rearrangement joins TRBV27 to TRBJ1-2; D unclear. Trimming took off 0 bases at V and 0 bases at J, with 11 bases between the two ends. Germline lookup yields CDR1 MNHEY and CDR2 SMNVEV (reference sequence). The CDR3 is 16 residues long. CDR3: CASSLSGRRANYGYTF. The CDR3 DNA follows: TGTGCCAGCAGTTTATCTGGTCGGCGAGCTAACTATGGCTACACCTTC.

This chain links TRBV28 with TRBJ1-4; D is unclear. The CDR3 has 14 residues. Between the trimmed V and J ends, which lost 5 bases and 6 bases, there was a span of 13 bases. CDR1 is MDHEN and CDR2 is SYDVKM in the germline V gene. The CDR3 spells CASSPSGEDEKLFF. CDR3 nucleotide sequence: TGTGCCAGCAGTCCATCGGGAGAAGATGAAAAACTGTTTTTT.

The J gene is TRBJ2-3, the V gene TRBV28; 9 bases are a match to TRBD1. The CDR3 length is 16 residues. The trim removed 7 bases at V and 2 bases at J, leaving 10 bases unmatched. Germline CDR1 is MDHEN and CDR2 is SYDVKM. This CDR3 is CASTLTGTGLTDTQYF. The DNA for the CDR3 is TGTGCCAGCACCCTCACGGGGACAGGGCTCACAGATACGCAGTATTTT.

There are a few counts of this clone. The chain couples TRBV30 to TRBJ1-1, with D unresolved. Trimming stripped 0 bases from V and 7 bases from J, with 6 bases between. Per the germline V gene, CDR1 is GTSNPN and CDR2 is SVGIG (reference sequence). This CDR3 has 11 amino acids. DNA of the CDR3: TGTGCCTGGAGTGTAACGGTTGAAGCTTTCTTT. It yields the protein CAWSVTVEAFF. Drawing the rest from reference TRBV30 and TRBJ1-1, the complete variable domain is SQTIHQWPATLVQPVGSPLSLECTVEGTSNPNLYWYRQAAGRGLQLLFYSVGIGQISSEVPQNLSASRPQDRQFILSSKKLLLSDSGFYLCAWSVTVEAFFGQGTRLTVV.

The chain couples TRBV5-4 to TRBJ2-3; 7 bases align to TRBD2. The V gene's germline CDR1 is SGHNT and CDR2 YYREEE (reference sequence). After removal of 4 bases from V and 4 bases from J, the junction contained 12 bases not matched to a gene. The CDR3 consists of 16 residues. The CDR3 here is CASSTGLNRGADTQYF. As DNA, the CDR3 is TGTGCCAGCAGCACCGGCCTCAATCGGGGGGCAGATACGCAGTATTTT.

The V gene is TRBV11-3, the J gene TRBJ2-1; a possible D gene is TRBD1 (6 bases). V lost 1 base and J 8 bases, leaving 15 bases between the germline ends. The CDR3 totals 15 residues. In germline, CDR1 is SGHNT, CDR2 YENEEA. CDR3: CASSLGPSGVHEQFF. The CDR3 region has the DNA TGTGCCAGCAGCTTAGGTCCATCAGGGGTCCATGAGCAGTTCTTC.

V gene TRBV28 combines with J gene TRBJ1-2; D call uncertain. The CDR3 contains 14 residues. Germline V gives CDR1 MDHEN, CDR2 SYDVKM. Trimming took 2 bases from V and 8 from J, leaving 15 bases between them. The CDR3 DNA reads TGTGCCAGCAGTTTAGTCCCCCAGTCGGGGGGCTACACCTTC. This gives the protein CASSLVPQSGGYTF.

The chain recombines TRBV5-1 with TRBJ1-1; no clear D. The CDR3 covers 13 residues. Germline values: CDR1 SGHRS, CDR2 YFSETQ. The germline V and J ends were trimmed by 0 bases and 1 base, with 4 bases remaining between them. In DNA, the CDR3 is TGCGCCAGCAGCTTGGCCCCGAACACTGAAGCTTTCTTT. Protein product: CASSLAPNTEAFF.

In its sample, this clone was seen a few times. The chain couples TRBV18 to TRBJ2-1, with TRBD1 identical over 9 bases. The CDR3 totals 15 residues. Losses at the gene ends were 3 bases for V and 5 bases for J; bases not matched to a gene: 5. Germline V gene sequence: CDR1 KGHSH, CDR2 LQKENI. The CDR3 coding sequence is TGTGCCAGCTCACCCGAACAGGGGGCGGACAATGAGCAGTTCTTC. Amino acid sequence: CASSPEQGADNEQFF.

J is TRBJ2-5 and V is TRBV11-2; 8 bases line up with TRBD2. The CDR3 is 17 amino acids. Trimming cost V 5 bases and J 3 bases; bases outside gene matches: 14. The germline gives CDR1 SGHAT, CDR2 FQNNGV. The CDR3 spells CASSTPRGRAGEETQYF. The CDR3 nucleotides read TGTGCCAGCAGCACGCCGCGGGGGAGAGCGGGAGAAGAGACCCAGTACTTC.

This clone was counted a single time. The rearrangement links TRBV5-6 to TRBJ2-2; 12 bases fit TRBD2. V was clipped by 5 bases and J by 3 bases; unmatched bases: 5. The length of the CDR3 is 16 residues. The V gene's germline CDR1 is SGHDT and CDR2 YYEEEE. In DNA form, the CDR3 reads TGTGCCAGCAGGCGGAGACTAGCGGGAGACACCGGGGAGCTGTTTTTT. This codes for CASRRRLAGDTGELFF.

The genes are TRBV7-3 and TRBJ2-2; 15 bases are a match to TRBD2. Germline V gives CDR1 SGHTA, CDR2 FQGTGA. The CDR3 has 17 amino acids. The trim removed 5 bases at V and 5 bases at J, leaving 6 bases unmatched. The CDR3: CASSPGLAGGRTGELFF. For the CDR3, the DNA is TGTGCCAGCAGCCCGGGACTAGCGGGAGGTAGGACCGGGGAGCTGTTTTTT.